This section outlines one T cell receptor (beta chain) sequence together with its context. Antigen: not known. V was shortened by 6 bases and J by 5 bases, with 14 bases between the two germline ends. Germline-derived CDR1 and CDR2 are DFQATT and SNEGSKA (reference sequence). CDR3 length: 13 residues. The protocol attached unique molecular identifiers to individual cDNA molecules. TCRdb processed the 5' RACE reads anew with MiXCR; each CDR3 protein has one entry. The repertoire holds 40,000 to 55,000 distinct CDR3 sequences, with 9% to 15% as singletons. This specimen belongs to a study of early T cells in non-severe SARS-CoV-2 infection. Study information: Bulk RNA isolated from unsorted whole blood underwent sequencing; chains were not paired. General observations from the study: A preference for anti-spike CD8 responses marked VDJdb matching, which missed private and CD4 specificities.

The source material was whole blood. This TCR was sampled from an adult who was a healthcare worker with PCR-confirmed SARS-CoV-2 infection or an uninfected control (not recorded which). The V call is TRBV20-1, the J call TRBJ2-1; TRBD1 might be the D (6 bases). CDR3 loop: CSAWGTSHNEQFF. DNA of the CDR3: TGCAGTGCGTGGGGGACATCCCACAATGAGCAGTTCTTC.